Only a few counts were recorded for the clone carrying this T cell receptor (beta chain). The CDR3 covers 15 residues. V was pared by 0 bases and J by 2 bases, with 9 bases between. CDR1 is SGHRS, CDR2 YFSETQ, per germline. Sequenced by immunoSEQ multiplex PCR; TCRdb stores in-frame clones only, minus some. The table records 200,000 to 250,000 clones, more than 65% of them present only once. The data were taken from a study of blood T cell repertoires in COVID-19. The specimen was peripheral blood. This receptor was identified in a woman aged 55-75 years with acute or convalescent COVID-19. This chain links TRBV5-1 with TRBJ1-3; D unclear. The CDR3 reads CASSLAGAAGNTIYF. In nucleotides, the CDR3 is TGCGCCAGCAGCTTGGCCGGTGCGGCTGGAAACACCATATATTTT.